This TCR beta chain derives from a study of beta chain features in type 1 diabetes. Notes on the study in general: For Type 1 diabetes patients, all four CD4+ subsets carried TCRB CDR3s that were moderately but significantly shorter. Unsettled here was the matter of whether HLA type influences TCRB rearrangement.

This clone was counted between two and nine times. As yet, its antigen is unknown. The CDR3 extends over 16 amino acids. V was clipped by 3 bases and J by 5 bases, with 17 bases between them. Germline CDR1 and CDR2: LNHNV and YYDKDF (reference sequence). Expressed TCRB transcripts were sequenced after all isolated RNA was converted to cDNA. There were about 3.5 million reads on average in the naive, central memory and regulatory T cell samples. Only in-frame clones appear in the TCRdb table, and some are missing; sequencing was by immunoSEQ multiplex PCR. The table has around 160,000 clones, 6.5% to 10% seen once; the top ten hold 0.45% to 0.55%. Averaging around 120 mL, one heparinised blood draw was given by each donor. Central memory, naive, regulatory and stem cell-like memory CD4+ cells were sorted by CD45RO/CCR7/CD25/CD127/CD95/CD27.

This TCR was sampled from a woman aged 18-29 years with type 1 diabetes. What was sequenced was central memory CD4+ T cells from blood. The chain is built from TRBV15 and TRBJ1-5, with D possibly TRBD1 on 6 matching bases. The CDR3 nucleotides read TGTGCCACCAGCAGGGGAACAGGGAGAGGAGATCAGCCCCAGCATTTT. Its protein is CATSRGTGRGDQPQHF. The full variable domain, with the rest looked up from reference TRBV15 and TRBJ1-5, is DAMVIQNPRYQVTQFGKPVTLSCSQTLNHNVMYWYQQKSSQAPKLLFHYYDKDFNNEADTPDNFQSRRPNTSFCFLDIRSPGLGDTAMYLCATSRGTGRGDQPQHFGDGTRLSIL.